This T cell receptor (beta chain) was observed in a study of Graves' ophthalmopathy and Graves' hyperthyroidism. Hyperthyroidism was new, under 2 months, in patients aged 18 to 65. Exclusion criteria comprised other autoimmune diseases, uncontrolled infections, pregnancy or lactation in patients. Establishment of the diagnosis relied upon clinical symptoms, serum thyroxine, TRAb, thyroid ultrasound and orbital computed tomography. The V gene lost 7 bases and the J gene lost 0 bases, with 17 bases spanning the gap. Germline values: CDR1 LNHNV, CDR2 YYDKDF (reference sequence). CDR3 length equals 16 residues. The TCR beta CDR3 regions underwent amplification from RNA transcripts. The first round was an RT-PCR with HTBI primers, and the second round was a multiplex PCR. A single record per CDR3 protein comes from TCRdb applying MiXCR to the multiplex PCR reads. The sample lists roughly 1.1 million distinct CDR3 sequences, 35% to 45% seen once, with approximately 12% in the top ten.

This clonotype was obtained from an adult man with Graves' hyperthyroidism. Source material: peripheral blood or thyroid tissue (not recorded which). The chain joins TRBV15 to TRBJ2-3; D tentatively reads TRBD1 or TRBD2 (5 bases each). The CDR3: CATTRGDGSSTDTQYF. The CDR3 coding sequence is TGTGCCACCACAAGAGGGGACGGCTCTAGCACAGATACGCAGTATTTT.